Included here is one TCR beta chain sequence, with context. The CDR3 covers 14 residues. V was trimmed by 4 bases and J by 4 bases, leaving 14 bases between them. Looked up from germline, CDR1 is SGHRS and CDR2 is YFSETQ. Profiled with immunoSEQ multiplex PCR; TCRdb holds only in-frame clones, not every one. Found here are more than 150,000 clones, around 87% of them singletons; the top ten hold 2% to 2.5%. This sample was included in a study of blood T cell repertoires in COVID-19. V usage is TRBV5-1 and J usage is TRBJ1-2, with TRBD1 as a possible D gene (6 bases). The source material was PBMCs or T cells enriched from blood (not recorded which). The clonotype originates from a woman between 25 and 40 years old who had recovered from COVID-19. In DNA form, the CDR3 reads TGCGCCAGCAGCCGGGACACCGGCAGCTATGGCTACACCTTC. This encodes CASSRDTGSYGYTF.